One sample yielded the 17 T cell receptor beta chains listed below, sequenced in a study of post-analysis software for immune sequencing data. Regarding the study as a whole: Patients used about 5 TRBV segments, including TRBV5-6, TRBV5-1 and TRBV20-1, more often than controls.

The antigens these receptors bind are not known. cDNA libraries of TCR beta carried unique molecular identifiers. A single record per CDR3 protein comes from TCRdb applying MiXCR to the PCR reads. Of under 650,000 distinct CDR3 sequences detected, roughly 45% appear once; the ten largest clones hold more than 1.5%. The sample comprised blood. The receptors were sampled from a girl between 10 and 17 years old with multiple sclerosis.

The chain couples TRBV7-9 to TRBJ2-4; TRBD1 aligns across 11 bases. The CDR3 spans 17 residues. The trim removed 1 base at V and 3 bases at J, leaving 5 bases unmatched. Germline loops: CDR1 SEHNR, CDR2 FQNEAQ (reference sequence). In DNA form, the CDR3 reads TGTGCCAGCAGCTTAGTGGGACAGGGGGTTGGCAAAAACATTCAGTACTTC. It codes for CASSLVGQGVGKNIQYF.

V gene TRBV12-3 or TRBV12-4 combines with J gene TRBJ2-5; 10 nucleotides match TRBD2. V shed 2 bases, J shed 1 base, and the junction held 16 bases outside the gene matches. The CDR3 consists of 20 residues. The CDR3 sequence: CASSLSPGLAQLKRQETQYF. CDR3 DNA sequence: TGTGCCAGCAGTTTATCACCGGGACTAGCGCAACTAAAGCGCCAAGAGACCCAGTACTTC.

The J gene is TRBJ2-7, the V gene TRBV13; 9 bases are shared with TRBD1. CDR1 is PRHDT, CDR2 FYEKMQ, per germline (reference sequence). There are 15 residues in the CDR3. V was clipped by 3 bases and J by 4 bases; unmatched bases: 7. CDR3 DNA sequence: TGTGCCAGCAGCTTGAAACAGGGGGCAAGGTACGAGCAGTACTTC. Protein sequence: CASSLKQGARYEQYF.

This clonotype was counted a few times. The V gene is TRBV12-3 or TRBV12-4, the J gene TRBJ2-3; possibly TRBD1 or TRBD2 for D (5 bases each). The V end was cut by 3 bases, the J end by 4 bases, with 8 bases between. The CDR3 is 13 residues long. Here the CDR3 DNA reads TGTGCCAGCAGTTTTCAGGGAGCAGATACGCAGTATTTT. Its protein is CASSFQGADTQYF.

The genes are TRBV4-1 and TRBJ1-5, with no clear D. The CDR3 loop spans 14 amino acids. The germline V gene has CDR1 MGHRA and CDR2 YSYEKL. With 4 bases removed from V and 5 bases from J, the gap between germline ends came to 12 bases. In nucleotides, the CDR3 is TGCGCCAGCAGCCTCGGCCCGGGCGATCAGCCCCAGCATTTT. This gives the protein CASSLGPGDQPQHF.

The CDR3 protein is CASSQGGGISYEQYF. CDR3 sequence (DNA): TGTGCCAGCAGCCAAGGGGGAGGGATCTCCTACGAGCAGTACTTC. The genes are TRBV3-1 and TRBJ2-7, with 7 nucleotides matching TRBD2. Germline V gene sequence: CDR1 LGHDT, CDR2 YNNKEL (reference sequence). V shed 1 base, J shed 0 bases, and the junction held 3 bases outside the gene matches. This CDR3 has 15 amino acids.

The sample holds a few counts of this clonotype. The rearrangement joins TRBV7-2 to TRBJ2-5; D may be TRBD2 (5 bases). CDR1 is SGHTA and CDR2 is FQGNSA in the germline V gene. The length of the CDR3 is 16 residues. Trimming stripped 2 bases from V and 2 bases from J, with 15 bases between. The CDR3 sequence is CASSLIFTAGQETQYF. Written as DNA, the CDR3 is TGTGCCAGCAGCTTAATCTTTACCGCGGGTCAAGAGACCCAGTACTTC.

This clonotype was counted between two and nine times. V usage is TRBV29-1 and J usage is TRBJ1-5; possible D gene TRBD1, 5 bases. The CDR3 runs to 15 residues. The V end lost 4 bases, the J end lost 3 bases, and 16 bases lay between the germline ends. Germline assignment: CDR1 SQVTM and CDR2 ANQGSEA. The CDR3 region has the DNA TGCAGCGTTGGGTTCTCGGCAGGGCCCAATCAGCCCCAGCATTTT. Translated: CSVGFSAGPNQPQHF.

The CDR3 sequence is CASSLALGRVYEQYF. CDR3 in DNA: TGTGCCAGCAGCTTGGCTTTAGGCAGGGTCTACGAGCAGTACTTC. The genes are TRBV5-4 and TRBJ2-7, with a tentative D call TRBD1 (5 bases). The V gene's germline CDR1 is SGHNT and CDR2 YYREEE (reference sequence). The length of the CDR3 is 15 residues. Trimming removed 0 bases at V and 3 bases at J, with 13 bases between.

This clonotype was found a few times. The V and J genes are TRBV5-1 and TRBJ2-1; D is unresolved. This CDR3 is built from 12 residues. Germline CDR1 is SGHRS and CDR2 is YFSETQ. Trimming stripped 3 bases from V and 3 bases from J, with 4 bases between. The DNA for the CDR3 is TGCGCCAGCAGCTCTGTCTACAATGAGCAGTTCTTC. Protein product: CASSSVYNEQFF.

The CDR3 DNA reads as TGTGCCAGCAGCCAAAGGCAGGCTCTGGGCTACACCTTC. Its protein is CASSQRQALGYTF. The chain recombines TRBV3-1 with TRBJ1-2; no firm D call. Trimming removed 2 bases at V and 8 bases at J, with 12 bases between. The germline CDR1 and CDR2 sequences are LGHDT and YNNKEL (reference sequence). The CDR3 extends over 13 amino acids.

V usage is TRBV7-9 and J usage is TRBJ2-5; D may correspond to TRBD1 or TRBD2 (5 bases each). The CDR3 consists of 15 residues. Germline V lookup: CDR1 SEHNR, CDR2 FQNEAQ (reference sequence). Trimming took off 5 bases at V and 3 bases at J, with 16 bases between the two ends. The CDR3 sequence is CASSREGTHKETQYF. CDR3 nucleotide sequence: TGTGCCAGCAGCCGAGAGGGGACCCATAAAGAGACCCAGTACTTC.

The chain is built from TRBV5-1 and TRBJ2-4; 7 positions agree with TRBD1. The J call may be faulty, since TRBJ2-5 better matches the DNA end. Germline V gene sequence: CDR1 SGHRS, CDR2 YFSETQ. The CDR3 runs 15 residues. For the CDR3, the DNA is TGCGCCAGCAGCTTGCAGGGGACAGCTCAAGAGACCCAGTACTTC. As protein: CASSLQGTAQETQYF.

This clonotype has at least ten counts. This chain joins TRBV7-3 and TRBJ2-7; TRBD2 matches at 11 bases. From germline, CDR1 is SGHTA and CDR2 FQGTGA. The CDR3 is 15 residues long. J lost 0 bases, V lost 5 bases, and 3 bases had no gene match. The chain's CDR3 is CASSPSGGSSYEQYF. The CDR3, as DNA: TGTGCCAGCAGCCCTAGCGGGGGGAGCTCCTACGAGCAGTACTTC.

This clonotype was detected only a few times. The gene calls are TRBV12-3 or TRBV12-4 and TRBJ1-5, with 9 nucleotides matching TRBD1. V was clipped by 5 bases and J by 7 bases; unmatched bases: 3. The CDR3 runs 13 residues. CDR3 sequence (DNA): TGTGCCAGCAGTCCGGACAGGGGACAGCCCCAGCATTTT. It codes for CASSPDRGQPQHF.

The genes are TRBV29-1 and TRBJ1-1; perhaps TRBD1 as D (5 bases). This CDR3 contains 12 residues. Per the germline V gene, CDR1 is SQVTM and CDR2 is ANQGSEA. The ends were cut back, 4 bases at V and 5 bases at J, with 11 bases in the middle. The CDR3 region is CSVVRGGTEAFF. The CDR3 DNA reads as TGCAGCGTTGTTCGGGGGGGGACTGAAGCTTTCTTT.

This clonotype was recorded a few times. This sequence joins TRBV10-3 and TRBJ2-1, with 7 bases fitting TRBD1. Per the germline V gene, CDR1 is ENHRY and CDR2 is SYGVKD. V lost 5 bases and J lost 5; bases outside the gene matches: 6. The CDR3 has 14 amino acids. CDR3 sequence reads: CAISMDRNNNEQFF. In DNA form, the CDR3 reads TGTGCCATCAGTATGGACAGGAATAACAATGAGCAGTTCTTC.